Listed below are T cell receptor beta chains from one sample, sequenced in a study of regulatory T cells in long-lasting Graves disease. TCRdb ran MiXCR on the multiplex PCR reads and lists one entry per CDR3 protein. The sample lists 620,000 or so distinct CDR3 sequences; approximately 15% were seen once. These data were also reused for a study on T cells in Graves' hyperthyroidism and ophthalmopathy.

The specimen was peripheral blood mononuclear cells (PBMCs), collected at new diagnosis, from a patient treated with antithyroid drugs. These receptors were collected from a woman in her 30s with Graves disease. Both conserved end residues are part of each CDR3. The D gene is left open where the match is weak. Clone size is not always given. Where it is, it says once, few, many or a class for expanded clones.

>few|TRBV10-3|TRBJ2-3|-
TGTGCCATCAGTGAGACCGAGACCCCTTGGGGCACAGATACGCAGTATTTT
CAISETETPWGTDTQYF
>-|TRBV27|TRBJ1-2|-
TGTGCCAGCAGTTTTGGTCCCTCCTATGGCTACACCTTC
CASSFGPSYGYTF
>few|TRBV20-1|TRBJ2-7|TRBD1
TGCAGTGCTAGACCCTTGGGGGACAGGGGGCCCTACGAGCAGTACTTC
CSARPLGDRGPYEQYF
>-|TRBV27|TRBJ2-3|-
TGTGCCACACGGAATCCCACAGATACGCAGTATTTT
CATRNPTDTQYF
>few|TRBV7-3|TRBJ2-1|-
TGTGCCAGCAGCCAAGGATCGGGAACCGGCAATGAGCAGTTCTTC
CASSQGSGTGNEQFF
>many|TRBV6-1|TRBJ1-5|-
TGTGCCAGCATAGAGAGGGGGTATCAGCCCCAGCATTTT
CASIERGYQPQHF
>many|TRBV2|TRBJ2-7|-
TGTGCCAGCAGTGACGGGTTTAACTCCTACGAGCAGTACTTC
CASSDGFNSYEQYF
>many|TRBV2|TRBJ2-1|TRBD2
TGTGCCAGCAACTCCCCCGGGGGGGGCTATGAGCAGTTCTTC
CASNSPGGGYEQFF
>many|TRBV6-1|TRBJ2-5|-
TGTGCCAGCAGTCGAGGGCCCAACGGGGAGACCCAGTACTTC
CASSRGPNGETQYF
>few|TRBV6-4|TRBJ1-6|-
TGTGCCAGCAGTGAAGTCGTCTCCTATAATTCACCCCTCCACTTT
CASSEVVSYNSPLHF
>few|TRBV7-6|TRBJ2-5|-
TGTGCCAGCAGCTCCATTGACAGGAACCAAGAGACCCAGTACTTC
CASSSIDRNQETQYF
>many|TRBV6-5|TRBJ1-2|-
TGTGCCAGCAGTTACTCACGGGGGGCCCATGGCTACACCTTC
CASSYSRGAHGYTF
>few|TRBV19|TRBJ2-6|-
TGTGCCAGTAGTCCAGGCGGCAGTAACTCTGGGGCCAACGTCCTGACTTTC
CASSPGGSNSGANVLTF
>-|TRBV12-3/TRBV12-4|TRBJ1-3|-
TGTGCCAGCAGTGAAGGCCGGGTCTCTGGAAACACCATATATTTT
CASSEGRVSGNTIYF
>many|TRBV7-2|TRBJ1-2|-
TGTGCCAGCAGCTTAGCGCAGTTGGACTACACCTTC
CASSLAQLDYTF
>many|TRBV2|TRBJ1-1|TRBD1
TGTGCCAGCTTAGTACAGGGGCCCCTCAACACTGAAGCTTTCTTT
CASLVQGPLNTEAFF
>many|TRBV7-8|TRBJ2-1|TRBD2
TGTGCCAGCAGTTTAAGCCGACTAGCGGGAGCTTACAATGAGCAGTTCTTC
CASSLSRLAGAYNEQFF
>many|TRBV6-2/TRBV6-3|TRBJ2-1|TRBD2
TGTGCCAGCTATGGAGCTAGCGGGATCGACAATGAGCAGTTCTTC
CASYGASGIDNEQFF
>many|TRBV2|TRBJ1-2|-
TGTGCCAGCAGTGATATCATAATGAGGACAGACTATGGCTACACCTTC
CASSDIIMRTDYGYTF
>-|TRBV29-1|TRBJ1-2|TRBD1
TGCAGCGTTTTTTCCTGGGGACAGAGCTATGGCTACATCTTC
CSVFSWGQSYGYIF
>-|TRBV27|TRBJ2-2|-
TGTGCCAGCAGTTTTGAGCGCGGGAACACCGGGGAGCTGTTTTTT
CASSFERGNTGELFF
>-|TRBV7-9|TRBJ2-7|TRBD1
TGTGCCAGCAGCCGTGCCGGGACAGGGGGCGTAACCTACGAGCAGTACTTC
CASSRAGTGGVTYEQYF
>-|TRBV7-9|TRBJ2-7|-
TGTGCCAGCAGCTTAGAGGCTAGCGCCACCCCCTACGAGCAGTACTTC
CASSLEASATPYEQYF
>few|TRBV5-1|TRBJ1-4|TRBD1
TGCGCCAGCAGCAGATCGGGACAGGGGGGCACTAATGAAAAACTGTTTTTT
CASSRSGQGGTNEKLFF
>many|TRBV20-1|TRBJ2-1|TRBD2
TGCAGTGCTCAAACTAGCGGGAGCTGGAACAATGAGCAGTTCTTC
CSAQTSGSWNNEQFF
>-|TRBV9|TRBJ2-5|-
TGTGCCAGCAGCTGGGGCCAACGGGGGGAGACCCAGTACTTC
CASSWGQRGETQYF
>many|TRBV11-2|TRBJ2-7|-
TGTGCCAGCAGCCAAGCCACAAACCGATACGAGCAGTACTTC
CASSQATNRYEQYF
>-|TRBV15|TRBJ2-2|-
TGTGCCACCAGCGGCCTTTGGGCCGGGGAGCTGTTTTTT
CATSGLWAGELFF
>-|TRBV18|TRBJ2-2|-
TGTGCCAGCTCACCACGTTGGCAGGGTCAGACCGGGGAGCTGTTTTTT
CASSPRWQGQTGELFF
>many|TRBV7-3|TRBJ1-2|-
TGTGCCAGCAGCTCTGGGAGGGGGATCACCTTC
CASSSGRGITF
>few|TRBV9|TRBJ1-6|TRBD1
TGTGCCAGCAGCGCGGCGACAGGGGATAATTCACCCCTCCACTTT
CASSAATGDNSPLHF
>-|TRBV6-4|TRBJ2-7|TRBD2
TGTGCCAGCAGCGGTAGCGGGAGGGACTACGAGCAGTACTTC
CASSGSGRDYEQYF
>many|TRBV29-1|TRBJ1-2|-
TGCAGCGTTAATCCGGGGGGGGCCCACACCTTC
CSVNPGGAHTF
>few|TRBV30|TRBJ1-4|-
TGTGCCTGGAGTCCCATCACCTCTGAAAAACTGTTTTTT
CAWSPITSEKLFF
>many|TRBV6-4|TRBJ1-1|TRBD1
TGTGCCAGCAGAGGACAGGGGGCAACTGAAGCTTTCTTT
CASRGQGATEAFF
>few|TRBV19|TRBJ2-3|-
TGTGCCAGTCTAGGGAAGGGTACAGATACGCAGTATTTT
CASLGKGTDTQYF
>many|TRBV27|TRBJ2-1|-
TGTGCCAGCAGTCCCCCCGGGCTTAAGCAGTTCTTC
CASSPPGLKQFF
>-|TRBV12-3/TRBV12-4|TRBJ1-1|-
TGTGCCAGCAGTTTTTCCGACCTTGAAGCTTTCTTT
CASSFSDLEAFF
>-|TRBV5-1|TRBJ1-4|-
TGCGGTTCCAGGGAAGGGCAGTATGAAAAACTGTTTTTT
CGSREGQYEKLFF
>few|TRBV10-3|TRBJ2-2|TRBD2
TGTGCCATCAGTGAGGGACTAGCGGGATTTGCGTCGGACACCGGGGAGCTGTTTTTT
CAISEGLAGFASDTGELFF
>few|TRBV28|TRBJ1-6|-
TGTGCCAGCAGTTGGGAATTGACAGGATTTAATTCACCCCTCCACTTT
CASSWELTGFNSPLHF
>many|TRBV6-1|TRBJ2-7|TRBD1
TGTGCCAGAGGACCGCGGGACAGGTCTACCTACGAGCAGTACTTC
CARGPRDRSTYEQYF
>-|TRBV6-5|TRBJ1-5|-
TGTGCCAGCAGTTACACCGGGGGGGGCAATCAGCCCCAGCATTTT
CASSYTGGGNQPQHF
>few|TRBV28|TRBJ2-1|TRBD2
TGTGCCAGCAGGGGGTCGGGTACGGGCGGGAGGACAAATGAGCAGCTCTTC
CASRGSGTGGRTNEQLF
>many|TRBV7-8|TRBJ1-2|TRBD1
TGTGCCAGCAGCTTGGGGACAGGGGAAGTTGGCTACACCTTC
CASSLGTGEVGYTF
>-|TRBV7-9|TRBJ2-6|TRBD1
TGTGCCAGCAGCCCGACCGCAGGGGGCCCCTCTGGGGCCAACGTCCTGACTTTC
CASSPTAGGPSGANVLTF
>few|TRBV12-5|TRBJ2-3|-
TGTGCTAGTGGTTTGTGGGCAGATACGCAGTATTTT
CASGLWADTQYF
>-|TRBV20-1|TRBJ2-7|-
TGCAGTGCGGGGAGGGGGCGCCTCTACGAGCAGTACTTC
CSAGRGRLYEQYF
>-|TRBV25-1|TRBJ2-1|TRBD1
TGTGCCAGCAGTGGGACAGGGCCAAGCTCCTACAATGAGCAGTTCTTC
CASSGTGPSSYNEQFF
>many|TRBV15|TRBJ2-1|TRBD2
TGTGCCACCAGCAGAGATTCTTGGGCGGGAGGCCCTCTAGACAATGAGCAGTTCTTC
CATSRDSWAGGPLDNEQFF